This T cell receptor (beta chain) came from a study of Ad26.COV2.S vaccination and SARS-CoV-2 variants. Study-level information: As a participant in COV1001, the donor was in the Ad26.COV2.S trial arm. The authors gave Ad26.COV2.S intramuscularly, either once or twice 56 days apart.

The CDR3 covers 15 residues. With V trimmed by 3 bases and J by 7 bases, 7 bases remained unmatched. Looked up from germline, CDR1 is SGHVS and CDR2 is FQNEAQ. Of note for this clone: Its antigen is undetermined.

Using immunoSEQ multiplex PCR, the repertoire was profiled, and TCRdb retains in-frame clones only, with some absent. This sample has 400,000 to 450,000 clones, with roughly 90% found just once. Study results and caveats: After vaccination, substantial breadth of spike-specific CD8+ and CD4+ responses was reported. Recipients of vaccine and of placebo showed similar breadth of their non-spike TCR repertoires.

Treatment specified: roughly 20 received Ad26.COV2.S at low or high dose, single or two shots; several received placebo; per-sample allocation not given. Material that was analyzed had been drawn on day 63 after the first vaccine or placebo injection. This material consisted of peripheral blood, taken in a trial of Ad26.COV2.S vaccine versus placebo. The sequence came from a person between 18 and 65 years old who received the Ad26.COV2.S COVID-19 vaccine or a placebo. V usage is TRBV7-8 and J usage is TRBJ2-1; 9 bases line up with TRBD1. CDR3 in DNA: TGTGCCAGCAGCTTTACCCGGGACAGGGTAAATGAGCAGTTCTTC. This gives the protein CASSFTRDRVNEQFF.